A selection of T cell receptor beta chains follows, all from one sample in a study of spatial heterogeneity in lung cancer. TCRdb independently ran MiXCR on the 5' RACE reads; one entry per CDR3 protein. The data contain roughly 46,000 distinct CDR3 sequences, about an eighth of them seen just once; the ten biggest clones take up about 30%. The source material was PBMCs, sampled at follow-up. All receptors come from a male donor with early-stage non-small cell lung cancer. Each CDR3 is given with its conserved first and last residue.

TRBV20-1	TRBJ2-3	CSARAGSSDTQYF
TRBV7-9	TRBJ2-1	CASSPWTKDNEQFF
TRBV30	TRBJ2-5	CAWSAGHPQETQYF
TRBV6-6	TRBJ2-5	CASSYSRETQYF
TRBV18	TRBJ1-2	CASSPPPESRGYTF
TRBV5-1	TRBJ2-6	CASSPKTGTGANVLTF
TRBV7-9	TRBJ2-7	CASSLGQARSYEQYF
TRBV28	TRBJ2-1	CASSRVASGEFF
TRBV28	TRBJ1-2	CASREGQGVYGYTF
TRBV19	TRBJ2-1	CASNPTSGNEQFF
TRBV20-1	TRBJ2-5	CSATTSGGSQETQYF
TRBV6-5	TRBJ2-1	CASSQGLVNEQFF
TRBV3-1	TRBJ1-1	CASSQAQQGREAFF
TRBV20-1	TRBJ1-2	CSARENYGYTF
TRBV20-1	TRBJ2-1	CSVQRDTDNEQFF
TRBV6-5	TRBJ2-1	CASSPWGTSGYNEQFF
TRBV20-1	TRBJ1-2	CSASTGIISYGYTF
TRBV28	TRBJ1-1	CASSYGRGTEAFF
TRBV5-5	TRBJ1-3	CASSLAAGVSGNTIYF
TRBV7-3	TRBJ2-3	CASRTDRNTDTQYF
TRBV12-3/TRBV12-4	TRBJ2-3	CASTSIEGFADTQYF
TRBV28	NA	CASSLGRDEETQYF
TRBV20-1	TRBJ1-1	CSARDPSQLNTEAFF
TRBV6-5	TRBJ1-2	CASSPGRPYGYTF
TRBV7-2	TRBJ2-2	CASSLVTGTAGELFF
TRBV7-2	TRBJ2-7	CASSLAQGPHEQYF
TRBV7-9	TRBJ1-5	CASSKEEQPQHF
TRBV27	TRBJ2-2	CASSRMNTGELFF
TRBV6-4	TRBJ1-4	CASSPLGEKLFF
TRBV11-2	TRBJ1-2	CASSLGGNYGYTF
TRBV5-1	TRBJ2-5	CASRSAGEETQYF
TRBV7-2	TRBJ2-3	CASSSSRVETQYF
TRBV2	TRBJ2-1	CASGDLGLVETNEQFF
TRBV20-1	TRBJ1-1	CSASSFTVPTEAFF
TRBV29-1	TRBJ1-1	CSVRGREGARRTEAFF
TRBV11-2	TRBJ2-3	CASSFTEADTQYF
TRBV5-1	TRBJ2-1	CASSLGLGFIGEQFF
TRBV5-1	TRBJ2-3	CASSRPPKSPGLAGATDTQYF
TRBV18	TRBJ1-1	CASSGDRAGNTEAFF
TRBV20-1	TRBJ1-1	CSARDGGTGNTEAFF
TRBV14	TRBJ1-2	CASSQDTPSRTFYGYTF
TRBV30	TRBJ2-2	CAWRGRGSSTGELFF
TRBV7-8	TRBJ2-3	CASRLAGGSDTQYF
TRBV29-1	TRBJ2-7	CSALGGSHEQYF
TRBV20-1	TRBJ2-3	CSAPPQTTTDTQYF
TRBV14	TRBJ2-5	CASSQDWIADYQETQYF
TRBV20-1	TRBJ2-1	CSATSTSGRYNEQFF
TRBV6-6	TRBJ1-5	CASSSPGQGTQPQHF
TRBV2	TRBJ2-1	CASTEDRGVPVNEQFF